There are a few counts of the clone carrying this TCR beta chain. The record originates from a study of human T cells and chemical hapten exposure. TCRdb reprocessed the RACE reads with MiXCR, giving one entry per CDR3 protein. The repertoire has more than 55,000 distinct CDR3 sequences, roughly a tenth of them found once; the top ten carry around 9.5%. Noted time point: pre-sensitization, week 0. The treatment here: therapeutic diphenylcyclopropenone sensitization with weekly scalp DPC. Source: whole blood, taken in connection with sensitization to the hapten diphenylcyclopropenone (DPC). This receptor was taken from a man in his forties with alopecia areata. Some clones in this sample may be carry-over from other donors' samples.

CDR3 amino acids: CASSPSGMSVRSEQFF. In nucleotides, the CDR3 is TGTGCCAGCAGTCCCAGCGGGATGAGCGTACGTAGTGAGCAGTTCTTC. V is TRBV14 and J is TRBJ2-1; 7 positions match TRBD2. The trim removed 6 bases at V and 9 bases at J, leaving 17 bases unmatched. Germline loops: CDR1 SGHDN, CDR2 FVKESK. CDR3 length: 16 residues.